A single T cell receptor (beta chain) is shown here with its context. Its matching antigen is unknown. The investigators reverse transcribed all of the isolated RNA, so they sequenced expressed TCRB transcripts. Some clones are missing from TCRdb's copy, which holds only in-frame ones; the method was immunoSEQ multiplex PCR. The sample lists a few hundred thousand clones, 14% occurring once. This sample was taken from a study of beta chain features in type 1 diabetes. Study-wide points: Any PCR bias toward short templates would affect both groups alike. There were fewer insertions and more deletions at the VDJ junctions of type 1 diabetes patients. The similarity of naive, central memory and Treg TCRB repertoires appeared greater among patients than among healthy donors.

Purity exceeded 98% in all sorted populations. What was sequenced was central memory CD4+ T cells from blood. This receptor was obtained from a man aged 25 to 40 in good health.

The CDR3 nucleotides read TGTGCCAGTAGTATCCCCCCGGACAGGGCCGGGACCCTCTCTGGGGCCAACGTCCTGACTTTC. Protein product: CASSIPPDRAGTLSGANVLTF. This chain joins TRBV19 and TRBJ2-6; TRBD1 matches at 8 bases. In germline, CDR1 is LNHDA, CDR2 SQIVND (reference sequence). The J segment lost 0 bases and the V segment lost 3 bases, leaving 16 bases of the junction unmatched. CDR3 length: 21 amino acids.